This TCR beta chain was documented in a study of CD8 T cell repertoires and HIV-1 epitope variants. Study overall: Each of Twenty-five Gag and Nef epitope peptides stimulated a separate culture. Separate from the cultures, 1M uncultured T cells served as baseline.

TCRdb's table, derived via immunoSEQ multiplex PCR, lists solely in-frame clones and lacks some. The top ten hold 41% of the sample, which has some 6,000 clones, about three fifths seen once. The CDR3 sequence is 15 residues long. The V gene end was trimmed by 6 bases and the J gene end by 5 bases; junction bases not matched to a gene: 8. Per germline, CDR1 MNHNS and CDR2 SASEGT. Comments on this clone: Its antigen remains unidentified.

The specimen sequenced was cultured CD8+ T cells derived from PBMCs. The receptor comes from a male donor with HIV. The rearrangement uses TRBV6-1 and TRBJ2-3, with 10 bases that match TRBD1. CDR3 amino acids: CASSLRDRGGDTQYF. The CDR3 nucleotides are TGTGCCAGCAGCCTCCGGGACAGGGGAGGAGATACGCAGTATTTT.